This passage covers 26 T cell receptor beta chains from one sample sequenced in a study of regulatory T cells in long-lasting Graves disease (dated by TCRdb to the early 2020s). The library was generated by multiplex PCR. Sequenced on an Illumina HiSeq 4000. CDR3 regions were amplified by Arm-PCR with iRepertoire HTBI primers to construct TCR beta libraries. Using fastp trimming at Q25 and MiXCR clonotype assembly, TCRdb reanalyzed the public sequencing data and kept in-frame beta chains. Duplicate CDR3 protein sequences are folded into a single record with the most common DNA and genes. This sample has about 240,000 distinct CDR3 sequences in its table, and roughly a fifth of those were observed once. Of the sample, 14% is held by the ten largest clones. Read against the paper, the sample's time point label means: newly diagnosed GD, antithyroid drugs for less than 3 months. For both TCR sequencing and RNA sequencing, RNA was extracted from PBMCs using TRIzol.

The sample in question was peripheral blood mononuclear cells (PBMCs), obtained at new diagnosis, from a patient treated with antithyroid drugs. The source of these receptors is a female donor with Graves disease.

The table lists this clonotype with many counts. The chain couples TRBV6-1 to TRBJ1-2; the D gene is possibly TRBD1 (5 bases). Trimming took off 6 bases at V and 3 bases at J, with 14 bases between the two ends. There are 14 residues in the CDR3. Germline CDR1 reads MNHNS; CDR2 reads SASEGT. The CDR3 region is CASRSSGLDYGYTF. CDR3 nucleotide sequence: TGTGCCAGCAGGAGCTCAGGGTTGGACTATGGCTACACCTTC.

This clonotype was counted many times. The chain has TRBV24-1 and TRBJ1-5; tentatively, D is TRBD1 (6 bases). Deletions cut 7 bases from V and 3 bases from J, with 9 bases between. Per the germline V gene, CDR1 is KGHDR and CDR2 is SFDVKD. The length of the CDR3 is 13 residues. The CDR3 protein is CATSRDNNQPQHF. CDR3 nucleotides: TGTGCCACCAGCCGGGACAACAATCAGCCCCAGCATTTT.

This clonotype was counted only a few times. The rearrangement joins TRBV18 to TRBJ2-5; D gene unclear. Germline CDR1 reads KGHSH; CDR2 reads LQKENI. Trimming pared 2 bases from V and 2 bases from J, leaving 12 bases between. The CDR3 is 15 amino acids. CDR3 residues: CASSPSPSPQETQYF. CDR3 nucleotides: TGTGCCAGCTCACCATCTCCAAGCCCTCAAGAGACCCAGTACTTC.

This clonotype was counted at least ten times. The J gene is TRBJ1-5, the V gene TRBV7-2; unclear D gene. Trimming removed 0 bases at V and 2 bases at J, with 8 bases between. Per germline, CDR1 SGHTA and CDR2 FQGNSA. The CDR3 has 15 residues. The chain's CDR3 is CASSLAGSGNQPQHF. The CDR3 nucleotides read TGTGCCAGCAGCTTAGCAGGGTCCGGCAATCAGCCCCAGCATTTT.

The chain carries TRBV19 and TRBJ1-5, with 12 bases aligning to TRBD1. V lost 5 bases, J lost 9 bases, and 5 bases stayed unmatched. The CDR3 extends over 14 amino acids. The germline gives CDR1 LNHDA, CDR2 SQIVND (reference sequence). The CDR3 DNA is TGTGCCAGTAGTGGCGGGACAGGGGGCCCGCCCCAGCATTTT. Its protein is CASSGGTGGPPQHF.

This clonotype was observed at least ten times. The genes are TRBV9 and TRBJ2-3, with 7 bases matching TRBD2. CDR1 is SGDLS and CDR2 is YYNGEE in the germline V gene. Germline trimming cut 0 bases from V and 6 bases from J; bases unmatched to any gene: 4. The length of the CDR3 is 14 residues. The CDR3 region has the DNA TGTGCCAGCAGCGTAGAGCGGGGACGCGATACGCAGTATTTT. Encoded protein: CASSVERGRDTQYF.

For this clonotype: Since a much larger clone is just one base distant, this may be a read error. The chain couples TRBV6-2 or TRBV6-3 to TRBJ2-2, with unresolved D. CDR3 size: 13 residues. CDR1 is MNHEY and CDR2 is SVGEGT in the germline V gene. V shed 0 bases and J shed 6 bases, with 5 bases lying between them. CDR3 in DNA: TGTGCCAGCAGTTACTCCCTCTCCGGGGAGCTGTTTTTT. It codes for CASSYSLSGELFF.

In its sample, this clonotype was seen many times. The J gene is TRBJ2-1, the V gene TRBV5-4; a weak D match, TRBD1 (5 bases). The CDR3 has 15 amino acids. Germline lookup yields CDR1 SGHNT and CDR2 YYREEE (reference sequence). Deletions cut 4 bases from V and 9 bases from J, with 20 bases between. CDR3 in DNA: TGTGCCAGCAGCCCCGCCGAAAGGGGCGATAGTGAGCAGTTCTTC. Encoded protein: CASSPAERGDSEQFF.

The sample holds one count of this clonotype. V is TRBV7-3 and J is TRBJ2-1, with a tentative D call TRBD1 (5 bases). Germline CDR1 SGHTA, CDR2 FQGTGA. The CDR3 extends over 16 amino acids. The V end lost 5 bases, the J end lost 3 bases, and 17 bases lay between the germline ends. This chain's CDR3 is CASSPVGRGNYNEQFF. The CDR3 DNA follows: TGTGCCAGCAGCCCAGTGGGGCGAGGAAACTACAATGAGCAGTTCTTC.

This sequence joins TRBV7-9 and TRBJ2-1; D unresolved. Germline V lookup: CDR1 SEHNR, CDR2 FQNEAQ (reference sequence). V was clipped by 3 bases and J by 10 bases, with 7 bases between them. The CDR3 consists of 11 residues. The CDR3 region is CASSLTVEQFF. Written as DNA, the CDR3 is TGTGCCAGCAGCTTGACGGTGGAGCAGTTCTTC. The full variable domain, its missing parts supplied by reference TRBV7-9 and TRBJ2-1, is DTGVSQNPRHKITKRGQNVTFRCDPISEHNRLYWYRQTLGQGPEFLTYFQNEAQLEKSRLLSDRFSAERPKGSFSTLEIQRTEQGDSAMYLCASSLTVEQFFGPGTRLTVL.

The chain links TRBV5-1 to TRBJ1-6; D remains ambiguous. V lost 4 bases to trimming and J lost 6 bases, with 11 bases between them. The CDR3 spans 14 residues. Germline V gene lookup returns CDR1 SGHRS and CDR2 YFSETQ. CDR3 bases: TGCGCCAGCAGCATGGGTACAGCTAATTCACCCCTCCACTTT. Translated: CASSMGTANSPLHF.

As concerns this clonotype: This may be a read error: a much more frequent sequence differs by one nucleotide. The rearrangement uses TRBV18 and TRBJ2-3; 10 bases are shared with TRBD1. CDR1 and CDR2 from the germline V gene are KGHSH and LQKENI. This CDR3 is 16 amino acids long. CDR3 coding DNA: TGTGCCAGCTCACCATTGGGGACAGGGGTTACAGTTACGCAGTATTTT. This gives the protein CASSPLGTGVTVTQYF.

DNA for the CDR3: TGTGCCACCAGCAGAGATCGGGTGGCGGAAAACATTCAGTACTTC. Translating it yields CATSRDRVAENIQYF. This chain connects TRBV15 to TRBJ2-4; D gene ambiguous. This CDR3 contains 15 residues. V gave up 0 bases and J gave up 5 bases, with 11 bases separating them. The germline CDR1 and CDR2 sequences are LNHNV and YYDKDF (reference sequence).

The rearrangement uses TRBV7-2 and TRBJ2-1, with TRBD2 matching 11 bases. Germline V gene sequence: CDR1 SGHTA, CDR2 FQGNSA. The J segment lost 10 bases and the V segment lost 3 bases, leaving 14 bases of the junction unmatched. The CDR3 runs 17 residues. Here the CDR3 reads CASSLASGTSGTWEQFF. In DNA form, the CDR3 reads TGTGCCAGCAGCTTGGCCTCCGGGACTAGCGGTACTTGGGAGCAGTTCTTC.

V is TRBV27 and J is TRBJ1-1, with TRBD1 identical over 12 bases. Germline V gene lookup returns CDR1 MNHEY and CDR2 SMNVEV (reference sequence). The CDR3 sequence is 17 residues long. With V trimmed by 4 bases and J by 11 bases, 17 bases remained unmatched. CDR3 nucleotide sequence: TGTGCCAGCAGTTCTATCCGGGACAGGGGGCCTTCGAGCGAGGCTTTCTTT. This codes for CASSSIRDRGPSSEAFF.

V is TRBV19 and J is TRBJ2-5; TRBD1 matches 8 bases. Trimming took 5 bases from V and 4 from J; bases not matched to a gene: 6. Germline V gene sequence: CDR1 LNHDA, CDR2 SQIVND (reference sequence). The CDR3 consists of 14 residues. CDR3 in DNA: TGTGCCAGTAGTGACCGGACAGGGCCAGAGACCCAGTACTTC. It specifies CASSDRTGPETQYF.

This sequence joins TRBV7-9 and TRBJ1-1, with no clear D. From germline, CDR1 is SEHNR and CDR2 FQNEAQ (reference sequence). This CDR3 has 13 residues. Trimming removed 8 bases from V and 3 bases from J, with 13 bases in between. CDR3 sequence reads: CASVSYSDTEAFF. The CDR3 DNA sequence: TGTGCCAGCGTCAGCTACTCTGACACTGAAGCTTTCTTT.

The chain recombines TRBV12-3 or TRBV12-4 with TRBJ2-1; TRBD2 agrees at 13 bases. This CDR3 is 17 amino acids long. V lost 5 bases to trimming and J lost 7 bases; unmatched junction nucleotides: 11. Here the CDR3 reads CASSPRGLAGALNEQFF. CDR3 sequence (DNA): TGTGCCAGCAGTCCTCGCGGACTAGCGGGAGCTTTGAATGAGCAGTTCTTC.

With respect to this clonotype: A much larger clone differs from this one at a single base, so this may be a read error. V gene TRBV10-3 combines with J gene TRBJ1-3; tentative D call: TRBD1 (5 bases). Germline values: CDR1 ENHRY, CDR2 SYGVKD. The CDR3 extends over 16 amino acids. Between the trimmed V and J ends, which lost 6 bases and 0 bases, there was a span of 15 bases. The CDR3 region is CAIRTRGIGSGNTIYF. CDR3 nucleotide sequence: TGTGCCATCAGGACTAGGGGAATTGGCTCTGGAAACACCATATATTTT.

This clonotype was seen a few times. The V and J genes are TRBV18 and TRBJ1-1, with a weak D call TRBD1 (5 bases). Germline CDR1 reads KGHSH; CDR2 reads LQKENI. Trimming shortened V by 4 bases and J by 4 bases, and 16 bases separated the two germline ends. CDR3 size: 15 residues. CDR3 sequence (DNA): TGTGCCAGCTCACAGGGCAGGGCTATGGTCACTGAAGCTTTCTTT. Its protein product is CASSQGRAMVTEAFF.

This clonotype showed up many times. The chain recombines TRBV7-2 with TRBJ2-1, with D perhaps matching TRBD1 (5 bases). This CDR3 has 16 amino acids. Per germline, CDR1 SGHTA and CDR2 FQGNSA. V was pared by 3 bases and J by 3 bases, with 15 bases between. The CDR3 sequence is CASSLLHKRGYNEQFF. In DNA form, the CDR3 reads TGTGCCAGCAGCTTGCTACACAAAAGGGGCTACAATGAGCAGTTCTTC.

This clonotype was picked up many times. The V call is TRBV7-3, the J call TRBJ2-2, with TRBD2 identical over 8 bases. With V trimmed by 5 bases and J by 5 bases, 10 bases remained unmatched. CDR1 SGHTA and CDR2 FQGTGA come from the germline V gene. The CDR3 runs to 16 residues. CDR3 bases: TGTGCCAGCAGCCCCTCGCGGGAGGCCGCGACCGGGGAGCTGTTTTTT. As protein: CASSPSREAATGELFF.

The V and J genes are TRBV3-1 and TRBJ2-3, with a weak D call TRBD2 (5 bases). The CDR3 contains 16 residues. The germline V and J ends were trimmed by 4 bases and 0 bases, with 14 bases remaining between them. Germline V gene data show CDR1 as LGHDT and CDR2 as YNNKEL (reference sequence). The CDR3 DNA reads TGTGCCAGCAGCCCCTCCACAGCGGCGAGCACAGATACGCAGTATTTT. Translated: CASSPSTAASTDTQYF.

This clonotype was counted at least ten times. J is TRBJ1-1 and V is TRBV7-9, with 7 bases that match TRBD1. Germline-derived CDR1 and CDR2 are SEHNR and FQNEAQ (reference sequence). The CDR3 runs 14 residues. The trim removed 4 bases at V and 1 base at J, leaving 3 bases unmatched. The CDR3 loop reads CASSSDRTNTEAFF. Written as DNA, the CDR3 is TGTGCCAGCAGCTCGGACAGGACGAACACTGAAGCTTTCTTT. Full variable domain (outside the CDR3, taken from reference TRBV7-9 and TRBJ1-1): DTGVSQNPRHKITKRGQNVTFRCDPISEHNRLYWYRQTLGQGPEFLTYFQNEAQLEKSRLLSDRFSAERPKGSFSTLEIQRTEQGDSAMYLCASSSDRTNTEAFFGQGTRLTVV.

V usage is TRBV12-3 or TRBV12-4 and J usage is TRBJ1-2, with D perhaps TRBD1 (5 bases). V was cut by 7 bases and J by 4 bases, with 13 bases left in between. CDR3 length: 13 amino acids. As DNA, the CDR3 is TGTGCCAGCACCGGGACCGTTGGCTATGGCTACACCTTC. Protein: CASTGTVGYGYTF.

There are many counts of this clonotype. The V and J genes are TRBV9 and TRBJ1-1, with TRBD1 matching 8 bases. Germline CDR1 SGDLS, CDR2 YYNGEE. The CDR3 consists of 14 residues. V dropped 3 bases and J dropped 5; count of bases not matched to a gene: 6. CDR3 residues: CASSGYGQGTEAFF. DNA of the CDR3: TGTGCCAGCAGCGGATACGGACAGGGAACTGAAGCTTTCTTT. Full variable domain (rest looked up from reference TRBV9 and TRBJ1-1): DSGVTQTPKHLITATGQRVTLRCSPRSGDLSVYWYQQSLDQGLQFLIQYYNGEERAKGNILERFSAQQFPDLHSELNLSSLELGDSALYFCASSGYGQGTEAFFGQGTRLTVV.